Reported below is one TCR beta chain. The data stem from a study of blood T cell repertoires in COVID-19. Study information: Sites across the United States, Italy and Spain contributed samples from acute and convalescent COVID-19.

Some clones are missing from TCRdb's copy, which holds only in-frame ones; the method was immunoSEQ multiplex PCR. The table includes about 110,000 clones, roughly 80% detected once. Per germline, CDR1 SGHRS and CDR2 YFSETQ. V was clipped by 5 bases and J by 1 base, with 14 bases between them. This CDR3 contains 15 residues. The sequence was obtained from an elderly woman with acute or convalescent COVID-19. The V call is TRBV5-1, the J call TRBJ2-3; TRBD2 might be the D (6 bases). Material: peripheral blood. CDR3 DNA sequence: TGCGCCAGCAGTGAAACTAGCTCTGGCACAGATACGCAGTATTTT. Protein product: CASSETSSGTDTQYF. The full variable domain, with the rest looked up from reference TRBV5-1 and TRBJ2-3, is KAGVTQTPRYLIKTRGQQVTLSCSPISGHRSVSWYQQTPGQGLQFLFEYFSETQRNKGNFPGRFSGRQFSNSRSEMNVSTLELGDSALYLCASSETSSGTDTQYFGPGTRLTVL.